Below, 4 T cell receptor beta chains from the same sample are listed, as sequenced in a study of a mutant IDH1 vaccine in newly diagnosed glioma (dated by TCRdb to the early 2020s). What the time point label conveys for this sample: week 5, during vaccination. Each vaccine dose was 300 ug of a 20-mer mutant IDH1 peptide in Montanide, given subcutaneously with topical imiquimod. These TCRs are of unknown antigen specificity. The method behind the library was the immunoSEQ multiplex PCR assay. In TCRdb, the immuneACCESS table is reduced to in-frame sequences with V and J assigned. These tables do not hold every clone; where another copy was compared, an unresolved V gene accounts for under half, and the others remain unexplained. The sample yields about 50,000 clones; around 84% were counted once. Clones ranked in the top ten supply around 7.4% of the sample. Material: PBMCs, obtained from a glioma patient whose treatment included an IDH1 peptide vaccine. These TCRs come from a woman in her 50s with glioma.

The chain recombines TRBV5-1 with TRBJ2-2; a weak D match, TRBD2 (7 bases). Deletions cut 4 bases from V and 4 bases from J, with 14 bases between. The CDR3 extends over 15 amino acids. CDR1 and CDR2 (germline): SGHRS, YFSETQ. CDR3 residues: CASSAGALRTGELFF. The CDR3 bases are TGCGCCAGCAGCGCGGGGGCGCTACGCACCGGGGAGCTGTTTTTT. The whole variable domain, filled in from reference TRBV5-1 and TRBJ2-2, reads KAGVTQTPRYLIKTRGQQVTLSCSPISGHRSVSWYQQTPGQGLQFLFEYFSETQRNKGNFPGRFSGRQFSNSRSEMNVSTLELGDSALYLCASSAGALRTGELFFGEGSRLTVL.

CDR3 nucleotides: TGTGCCAGTAGCCCCGGGACAGGGCGATATGGCTACACCTTC. Translated, it gives CASSPGTGRYGYTF. This chain uses TRBV19 with TRBJ1-2; 9 positions agree with TRBD1. The CDR3 runs to 14 residues. The junction had 7 bases not matched to a gene; V was cut back by 6 bases and J by 5 bases. CDR1 is LNHDA and CDR2 is SQIVND in the germline V gene (reference sequence).

V usage is TRBV5-1 and J usage is TRBJ2-1; D is unclear. V shed 4 bases and J shed 0 bases, with 11 bases lying between them. This CDR3 is built from 15 residues. CDR1 and CDR2 from the germline V gene are SGHRS and YFSETQ. CDR3 DNA: TGCGCCAGCAGCCCCTCCCCGAACTCCTACAATGAGCAGTTCTTC. Translated, it gives CASSPSPNSYNEQFF.

The chain joins TRBV6-6 to TRBJ2-5, with 7 positions matching TRBD2. The germline V gene has CDR1 MNHNY and CDR2 SVGAGI (reference sequence). V lost 4 bases and J lost 4; bases outside the gene matches: 0. CDR3 length: 12 amino acids. The CDR3 nucleotides read TGTGCCAGCAGTTGGGGGGGAGAGACCCAGTACTTC. It is translated as CASSWGGETQYF.